The 8 T cell receptor beta chains in this list originate from one sample, sequenced in a study of T cell responses to AZD1222 COVID-19 vaccine. The table came from immunoSEQ multiplex PCR; TCRdb's copy has only in-frame clones and leaves some out. This sample carries around 140,000 clones, more than 90% of them seen once, and the ten largest clones take 1.5% to 2%. This specimen was peripheral blood, taken on day 0 of AZD1222 vaccination. The receptors stem from an adult in good health.

V and J are TRBV4-2 and TRBJ2-3, with D unclear. V was trimmed by 4 bases and J by 5 bases, leaving 10 bases between them. CDR3 length: 13 amino acids. Germline V gene sequence: CDR1 LGHNA, CDR2 YNFKEQ. This CDR3 reads CASSRKQVDTQYF. DNA for the CDR3: TGTGCCAGCAGCCGCAAGCAGGTAGATACGCAGTATTTT.

The chain links TRBV5-4 to TRBJ2-5, with TRBD2 matching over 9 bases. This CDR3 is built from 15 residues. J was trimmed by 3 bases and V by 0 bases; bases with no gene match: 3. Germline-derived CDR1 and CDR2 are SGHNT and YYREEE (reference sequence). The DNA of the CDR3 is TGTGCCAGCAGCTTGGGACTAGCGGAGAAAGAGACCCAGTACTTC. Translating gives CASSLGLAEKETQYF.

The chain uses TRBV9 and TRBJ1-6; TRBD1 matches at 8 bases. The junction had 4 bases not matched to a gene; V was cut back by 3 bases and J by 5 bases. Per germline, CDR1 SGDLS and CDR2 YYNGEE. The CDR3 is 15 residues long. The CDR3 here is CASSATGGDNSPLHF. CDR3 nucleotide sequence: TGTGCCAGCAGCGCCACAGGGGGTGATAATTCACCCCTCCACTTT.

CDR3 protein: CAISGGRGSSYEQYF. The CDR3 DNA reads as TGTGCCATCAGTGGGGGCAGGGGGAGCTCCTACGAGCAGTACTTC. This rearrangement joins TRBV10-3 to TRBJ2-7, with 7 bases matching TRBD1. The CDR3 loop spans 15 amino acids. Trimming cost V 4 bases and J 0 bases; bases outside gene matches: 6. The germline gives CDR1 ENHRY, CDR2 SYGVKD.

The chain uses TRBV19 and TRBJ2-3; 8 positions match TRBD1. The V segment lost 6 bases and the J segment 10 bases; nucleotides outside the gene matches: 15. The CDR3 spans 15 residues. Germline values: CDR1 LNHDA, CDR2 SQIVND (reference sequence). The CDR3 is CASSPDSGTGRSQYF. CDR3 sequence (DNA): TGTGCCAGTAGCCCCGACTCGGGGACAGGCCGATCGCAGTATTTT.

This clone was picked up one time. The chain joins TRBV10-3 to TRBJ1-1; TRBD1 matches 11 bases. The trim removed 9 bases at V and 4 bases at J, leaving 7 bases unmatched. The CDR3 has 14 amino acids. From germline, CDR1 is ENHRY and CDR2 SYGVKD. The chain's CDR3 is CAMGTGGWGTEAFF. As DNA, the CDR3 is TGTGCCATGGGGACAGGGGGATGGGGCACTGAAGCTTTCTTT.

The chain employs TRBV5-1 and TRBJ1-2; possible D gene TRBD1, 6 bases. V was trimmed by 4 bases and J by 4 bases, leaving 14 bases between them. This CDR3 is 14 amino acids long. The V gene's germline CDR1 is SGHRS and CDR2 YFSETQ. The CDR3 DNA sequence: TGCGCCAGCAGCCCGGACAGATTAACCTATGGCTACACCTTC. Translated: CASSPDRLTYGYTF.

This rearrangement joins TRBV4-1 to TRBJ2-2; TRBD1 matches at 12 bases. Germline V lookup: CDR1 MGHRA, CDR2 YSYEKL. This CDR3 is built from 15 residues. The V and J ends lost 4 bases and 9 bases, in that order; junction bases with no gene match: 6. This chain's CDR3 is CASSRGQGAVRELFF. The DNA for the CDR3 is TGCGCCAGCAGCCGGGGACAGGGGGCGGTCAGGGAGCTGTTTTTT.